This T cell receptor beta chain was captured by sequencing in a study of T cell repertoires in cytomegalovirus infection. Looking at the study overall: An indication of both CMV infection and matching HLA type came from public TCR beta signatures.

TCRdb reprocessed the reads via MiXCR and lists one record per CDR3 protein. The profile shows 900,000 to 950,000 distinct CDR3 sequences, 30% to 40% of them singletons. CDR1 and CDR2 (germline): SEHNR, FQNEAQ (reference sequence). CDR3 length: 14 residues. V shed 5 bases and J shed 4 bases, with 14 bases lying between them. Overall study results and limits: Within the response measured ex vivo, HLA-C-restricted CMV-specific TCR beta clonotypes were dominant.

This clonotype came up a few times. What it binds is unknown. This TCR was sampled from a human donor in good health (CMV status not recorded). Some clones in this sample may be carry-over from other donors' samples. V and J are TRBV7-9 and TRBJ1-2; D is perhaps TRBD1 (5 bases). Sequencing used cultured CD8+ T cells from PBMCs, obtained from culture after CMV antigen stimulation. The CDR3 sequence is CASSGGLPAYGYTF. The DNA for the CDR3 is TGTGCCAGCAGCGGGGGACTCCCGGCCTATGGCTACACCTTC.